The 22 T cell receptor beta chains listed next were all sequenced from one sample in a study of blood T cells in healthy people across ages. A sample-barcoded 5' primer and a J-beta primer mix were used in a second PCR of roughly 7 to 11 cycles. TCRdb re-called the 5' RACE reads through MiXCR, storing one row per CDR3 protein. Of 650,000 to 700,000 distinct CDR3 sequences in the sample, 32% were seen once. Sequences were obtained from blood. Receptors were obtained from a woman aged 80 or over in good health.

In the case of this clonotype: A read error may account for a junction end that differs from germline. The chain recombines TRBV6-6 with TRBJ1-6; D perhaps matches TRBD1 (6 bases). The CDR3 loop spans 15 amino acids. The germline gives CDR1 MNHNY, CDR2 SVGAGI (reference sequence). The DNA for the CDR3 is TGTGCCAGCTTAACAGGGCGCTTGCCCGGCTCACCCCGCCACTTT. It specifies CASLTGRLPGSPRHF.

This clonotype was recorded at least ten times. This rearrangement joins TRBV12-3 or TRBV12-4 to TRBJ2-5; D remains ambiguous. V lost 0 bases and J 0 bases, leaving 8 bases between the germline ends. This CDR3 is built from 15 residues. CDR3 amino acids: CASSLALGYQETQYF. CDR3 in DNA: TGTGCCAGCAGTTTAGCCCTGGGGTACCAAGAGACCCAGTACTTC.

This chain joins TRBV10-3 and TRBJ2-3; D is perhaps TRBD2 (5 bases). The CDR3 loop spans 13 amino acids. Looked up from germline, CDR1 is ENHRY and CDR2 is SYGVKD. V was cut by 8 bases and J by 14 bases, with 23 bases left in between. CDR3 nucleotides: TGTGCCATCTCCCCTTTTTCCACCGGGGAGCTGTATTTT. Its translation is CAISPFSTGELYF.

The chain joins TRBV5-1 to TRBJ1-1; D remains unclear. The CDR3 is made up of 13 amino acids. Germline V CDR1 and CDR2: SGHRS, YFSETQ. Trimming pared 0 bases from V and 13 bases from J, leaving 16 bases between. CDR3 protein: CASSLAGGSLSFF. Here the CDR3 DNA reads TGCGCCAGCAGCTTGGCCGGAGGCTCTCTTAGTTTCTTT. The variable domain in full, completed from reference TRBV5-1 and TRBJ1-1, reads KAGVTQTPRYLIKTRGQQVTLSCSPISGHRSVSWYQQTPGQGLQFLFEYFSETQRNKGNFPGRFSGRQFSNSRSEMNVSTLELGDSALYLCASSLAGGSLSFFGQGTRLTVV.

This clonotype occurred many times. The chain is built from TRBV7-9 and TRBJ2-7; D call uncertain. From germline, CDR1 is SEHNR and CDR2 FQNEAQ (reference sequence). CDR3 length: 14 amino acids. V shed 0 bases and J shed 2 bases, with 8 bases lying between them. In DNA form, the CDR3 reads TGTGCCAGCAGCTTAGCGCACGAAACCTACGAGCAGTACTTC. As protein: CASSLAHETYEQYF.

The table lists this clonotype with many counts. The chain joins TRBV20-1 to TRBJ2-1, with D uncertain. The germline V gene encodes CDR1 DFQATT and CDR2 SNEGSKA (reference sequence). Trimming took off 4 bases at V and 0 bases at J, with 7 bases between the two ends. The CDR3 is made up of 13 amino acids. This CDR3 reads CSANGDSYNEQFF. CDR3 bases: TGCAGTGCTAATGGTGACTCCTACAATGAGCAGTTCTTC.

The CDR3 nucleotides read TGTGCCAGCAGGCCCGGCCGGGTGTCCTACGAGCAGTACTTC. This translates into CASRPGRVSYEQYF. V usage is TRBV7-2 and J usage is TRBJ2-1; D gene uncertain. The tail of the sequence fits TRBJ2-7 better, so the J call may be wrong. The CDR3 is 14 residues long. In germline, CDR1 is SGHTA, CDR2 FQGNSA.

The chain recombines TRBV18 with TRBJ2-7; D gene unclear. The better agreement between TRBJ2-5 and the DNA end casts doubt on the J call. The CDR3 is made up of 13 amino acids. Germline assignment: CDR1 KGHSH and CDR2 LQKENI. The CDR3 coding sequence is TGTGCCAGCTCACCACCGGTGGCCGAGACCCAGTACTTC. It encodes CASSPPVAETQYF.

This clonotype was seen at least ten times. The chain combines TRBV7-3 with TRBJ2-1, with 7 nucleotides matching TRBD1. Germline trimming cut 1 base from V and 3 bases from J; bases unmatched to any gene: 12. The CDR3 has 18 residues. CDR1 is SGHTA, CDR2 FQGTGA, per germline. The CDR3 region is CASSLIPDRVGRYNEQFF. The DNA for the CDR3 is TGTGCCAGCAGCTTAATACCCGACAGGGTGGGACGCTACAATGAGCAGTTCTTC. Supplemented by reference TRBV7-3 and TRBJ2-1, the full variable domain reads GAGVSQTPSNKVTEKGKYVELRCDPISGHTALYWYRQSLGQGPEFLIYFQGTGAADDSGLPNDRFFAVRPEGSVSTLKIQRTERGDSAVYLCASSLIPDRVGRYNEQFFGPGTRLTVL.

This clonotype was recorded many times. The V call is TRBV7-9, the J call TRBJ1-2; weak D call: TRBD1 (5 bases). Trimming cost V 2 bases and J 4 bases, with 8 bases left between them. Germline V gene sequence: CDR1 SEHNR, CDR2 FQNEAQ (reference sequence). The CDR3 loop spans 13 amino acids. The CDR3, as DNA: TGTGCCAGCAGCTTATCGCAGGGCTATGGCTACACCTTC. It is translated as CASSLSQGYGYTF.

The chain carries TRBV6-6 and TRBJ1-3; D unresolved. This CDR3 comprises 14 residues. V dropped 7 bases and J dropped 5 bases, with 15 bases sitting between them. Germline assignment: CDR1 MNHNY and CDR2 SVGAGI (reference sequence). The CDR3 nucleotides are TGTGCCAGCACCCCGACCGAGAAGAGAAACACCATATATTTT. It codes for CASTPTEKRNTIYF.

This chain uses TRBV29-1 with TRBJ2-3; 10 nucleotides align to TRBD2. V lost 4 bases, J lost 5 bases, and 6 bases stayed unmatched. The CDR3 totals 14 residues. Germline V lookup: CDR1 SQVTM, CDR2 ANQGSEA. The CDR3 is CSVGLAGGEDTQYF. In nucleotides, the CDR3 is TGCAGCGTTGGGTTAGCGGGAGGTGAAGATACGCAGTATTTT.

This clonotype was seen only a few times. The genes are TRBV7-8 and TRBJ1-6; D unresolved. The germline V and J ends were trimmed by 1 base and 13 bases, with 20 bases remaining between them. This CDR3 spans 16 amino acids. Germline CDR1 reads SGHVS; CDR2 reads FQNEAQ. The CDR3 nucleotides are TGTGCCAGCAGCTTAGGAGAACCGGGGTACTTGACGCCCCTCCACTTT. Its protein product is CASSLGEPGYLTPLHF.

This chain connects TRBV6-1 to TRBJ2-2, with TRBD2 matching 8 bases. The CDR3 is 18 residues long. Germline CDR1 reads MNHNS; CDR2 reads SASEGT. The V and J ends lost 0 bases and 0 bases, in that order; junction bases with no gene match: 6. The CDR3 is CASSEAPVAGTNTGELFF. The CDR3 DNA follows: TGTGCCAGCAGTGAAGCGCCCGTAGCGGGAACGAACACCGGGGAGCTGTTTTTT.

The V and J genes are TRBV5-6 and TRBJ2-1; perhaps TRBD2 as D (5 bases). V lost 6 bases to trimming and J lost 9 bases, with 16 bases between them. The germline gives CDR1 SGHDT, CDR2 YYEEEE. This CDR3 is 13 amino acids long. CDR3 protein: CASTRARHSEQFF. CDR3 nucleotides: TGTGCCAGCACGCGGGCCCGGCATAGTGAGCAGTTCTTC.

In this sample, this clonotype turned up many times. CDR3 protein: CASSWTGKQETQYF. DNA of the CDR3: TGTGCCAGCAGCTGGACAGGGAAACAAGAGACCCAGTACTTC. The chain has TRBV7-6 and TRBJ2-5; 8 bases fit TRBD1. V gave up 4 bases and J gave up 2 bases; unmatched junction bases: 3. CDR1 and CDR2 from the germline V gene are SGHVS and FNYEAQ. The length of the CDR3 is 14 residues.

The chain is built from TRBV28 and TRBJ2-5; D tentatively fits TRBD1 or TRBD2 (6 bases each). The CDR3 is made up of 17 amino acids. Germline V lookup: CDR1 MDHEN, CDR2 SYDVKM. Trimming stripped 2 bases from V and 11 bases from J, with 27 bases between. Written as DNA, the CDR3 is TGTGCCAGCAGTTTAGCAGCCCCGGGGGCCTGGAAAGATGAGCAGTACTTC. It is translated as CASSLAAPGAWKDEQYF.

This sequence joins TRBV29-1 and TRBJ2-5, with 11 bases lining up with TRBD2. The DNA end favors TRBJ2-7, so the J call may be wrong. Germline-derived CDR1 and CDR2 are SQVTM and ANQGSEA. There are 13 residues in the CDR3. The CDR3 region has the DNA TGCAGCGCTCGGCTAGCGGGAGGCCACGAGCAGTACTTC. It specifies CSARLAGGHEQYF.

This clonotype was counted only a few times. A junction end diverges from the germline sequence, so it may reflect a read error. The V and J genes are TRBV27 and TRBJ1-1, with D perhaps TRBD1 (6 bases). The CDR3 has 15 residues. Germline V lookup: CDR1 MNHEY, CDR2 SMNVEV (reference sequence). The CDR3 nucleotides are TGTGCCAGCAGTCCCCAGGCAGGGGTGAATACTGAAGCTTTCTTT. Amino acids: CASSPQAGVNTEAFF.

This chain links TRBV7-8 with TRBJ1-1; D uncertain. The ends were cut back, 2 bases at V and 0 bases at J, with 13 bases in the middle. The CDR3 length is 16 residues. Germline V gene data show CDR1 as SGHVS and CDR2 as FQNEAQ. The CDR3 spells CASSLSRAAVNTEAFF. CDR3 nucleotides: TGTGCCAGCAGCTTATCCCGTGCAGCCGTGAACACTGAAGCTTTCTTT.

This clonotype was detected ten times or more. The CDR3 DNA reads TGTGCCAGCAGCCCGTCAACAGGGGGGCGCGGTGGCTACACCTTC. Translation: CASSPSTGGRGGYTF. The rearrangement uses TRBV5-6 and TRBJ1-2; 8 nucleotides align to TRBD1. This CDR3 region has 15 residues. With V trimmed by 4 bases and J by 7 bases, 12 bases remained unmatched. The germline CDR1 and CDR2 sequences are SGHDT and YYEEEE.

This rearrangement joins TRBV2 to TRBJ2-7, with 12 bases lining up with TRBD2. The better agreement between TRBJ2-5 and the DNA end casts doubt on the J call. Germline CDR1 and CDR2: SNHLY and FYNNEI. The CDR3 length is 14 residues. The CDR3 DNA sequence: TGTGCCAGCAGGGAAACTAGCGGGGGGGAGACCCAGTACTTC. This codes for CASRETSGGETQYF.